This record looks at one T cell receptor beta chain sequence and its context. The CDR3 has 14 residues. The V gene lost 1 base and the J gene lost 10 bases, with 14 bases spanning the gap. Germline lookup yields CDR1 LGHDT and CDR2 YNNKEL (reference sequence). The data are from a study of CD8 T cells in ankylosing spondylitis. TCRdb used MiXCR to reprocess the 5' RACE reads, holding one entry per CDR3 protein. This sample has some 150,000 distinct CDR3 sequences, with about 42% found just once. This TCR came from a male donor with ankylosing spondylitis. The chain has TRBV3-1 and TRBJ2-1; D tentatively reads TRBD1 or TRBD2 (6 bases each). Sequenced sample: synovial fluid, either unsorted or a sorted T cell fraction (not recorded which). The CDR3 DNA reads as TGTGCCAGCAGCCAAGTATTGACGGGGGCCGAGCAGTTCTTC. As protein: CASSQVLTGAEQFF.